The 14 T cell receptor beta chains below come from one sample, sequenced in a study of blood T cell repertoires in COVID-19. Some clones are missing from TCRdb's copy, which holds only in-frame ones; the method was immunoSEQ multiplex PCR. The table records 95,000 to 100,000 clones, over 85% of them present only once. Sequenced: peripheral blood. The receptors come from a human donor with COVID-19, enrolled during active disease. The donor label of this sample is uncertain.

This clone was detected only once. The chain couples TRBV4-1 to TRBJ1-2, with 7 bases aligning to TRBD1. The CDR3 length is 16 residues. The germline V gene has CDR1 MGHRA and CDR2 YSYEKL. The ends lost 1 base at V and 8 bases at J; junction bases unmatched: 13. The CDR3 region is CASSQGGGGDLSGYTF. The DNA of the CDR3 is TGCGCCAGCAGCCAAGGTGGAGGGGGCGATCTTTCGGGCTACACCTTC.

The chain is built from TRBV7-3 and TRBJ2-1, with unresolved D. The germline CDR1 and CDR2 sequences are SGHTA and FQGTGA. The CDR3 contains 13 residues. V was trimmed by 4 bases and J by 6 bases, leaving 10 bases between them. This CDR3 reads CASSSPGRNEQFF. CDR3 DNA: TGTGCCAGCAGCTCGCCCGGTCGCAATGAGCAGTTCTTC.

The table lists this clone with a few counts. This chain joins TRBV30 and TRBJ2-7; possible D gene TRBD1, 5 bases. Germline loops: CDR1 GTSNPN, CDR2 SVGIG (reference sequence). The V and J ends lost 4 bases and 0 bases respectively, with 7 bases between them. The CDR3 contains 12 residues. The CDR3 sequence is CAWTGNSYEQYF. The CDR3 region has the DNA TGTGCCTGGACAGGGAACTCCTACGAGCAGTACTTC.

The rearrangement links TRBV7-9 to TRBJ2-1; TRBD2 is a possible D gene (5 bases). The length of the CDR3 is 14 residues. V shed 4 bases and J shed 1 base, with 8 bases lying between them. Germline loops: CDR1 SEHNR, CDR2 FQNEAQ (reference sequence). The chain's CDR3 is CASSSSGSYNEQFF. For the CDR3, the DNA is TGTGCCAGCAGCTCGAGCGGTTCCTACAATGAGCAGTTCTTC.

This chain links TRBV5-1 with TRBJ1-1; 8 nucleotides line up with TRBD1. J was trimmed by 1 base and V by 6 bases; bases with no gene match: 11. The CDR3 consists of 16 residues. The germline gives CDR1 SGHRS, CDR2 YFSETQ. Here the CDR3 DNA reads TGCGCCAGCACCCTTACAGGGGGTTCTGGGAACACTGAAGCTTTCTTT. It translates to CASTLTGGSGNTEAFF.

V usage is TRBV24-1 and J usage is TRBJ1-2, with a possible D match to TRBD1 (5 bases). The CDR3 extends over 15 amino acids. The V end lost 2 bases, the J end lost 4 bases, and 13 bases lay between the germline ends. CDR1 KGHDR and CDR2 SFDVKD come from the germline V gene. The CDR3 protein is CATSDSSGSGYGYTF. In nucleotides, the CDR3 is TGTGCCACCAGTGATTCATCAGGGTCTGGCTATGGCTACACCTTC.

The V gene is TRBV12-5, the J gene TRBJ2-1, with TRBD2 identical over 8 bases. Germline V CDR1 and CDR2: LGHNT, FRNRAP. The CDR3 has 13 amino acids. V lost 5 bases and J lost 13; bases outside the gene matches: 10. The CDR3 region has the DNA TGTGCTAGTGGTACAACTACTAGCGGTCGACAGTTCTTC. It yields the protein CASGTTTSGRQFF.

The chain links TRBV6-5 to TRBJ1-1, with D tentatively TRBD1 (5 bases). The CDR3 is made up of 14 amino acids. The V gene lost 4 bases and the J gene lost 3 bases, with 12 bases spanning the gap. The germline CDR1 and CDR2 sequences are MNHEY and SVGAGI. The CDR3 nucleotides are TGTGCCAGCAGTTCCCTCCCGGGGGACACTGAAGCTTTCTTT. Its translation is CASSSLPGDTEAFF.

The chain couples TRBV7-2 to TRBJ2-5; tentatively, D is TRBD2 (7 bases). Trimming shortened V by 7 bases and J by 2 bases, and 23 bases separated the two germline ends. Per the germline V gene, CDR1 is SGHTA and CDR2 is FQGNSA. The CDR3 covers 17 residues. CDR3 sequence reads: CASNRPREGDTQETQYF. Written as DNA, the CDR3 is TGTGCCAGCAACCGCCCGAGGGAGGGGGATACTCAAGAGACCCAGTACTTC. The full variable domain, its missing parts supplied by reference TRBV7-2 and TRBJ2-5, is GAGVSQSPSNKVTEKGKDVELRCDPISGHTALYWYRQSLGQGLEFLIYFQGNSAPDKSGLPSDRFSAERTGGSVSTLTIQRTQQEDSAVYLCASNRPREGDTQETQYFGPGTRLLVL.

V usage is TRBV11-3 and J usage is TRBJ1-2; perhaps TRBD1 as D (6 bases). Germline CDR1 reads SGHNT; CDR2 reads YENEEA. The CDR3 runs to 15 residues. Trimming took 3 bases from V and 1 from J, leaving 12 bases between them. This chain's CDR3 is CASSFGRGYNYGYTF. The CDR3 region has the DNA TGTGCCAGCAGCTTTGGCAGGGGTTATAACTATGGCTACACCTTC. Based on the CDR3 plus reference TRBV11-3 and TRBJ1-2, the full variable domain is EAGVVQSPRYKIIEKKQPVAFWCNPISGHNTLYWYLQNLGQGPELLIRYENEEAVDDSQLPKDRFSAERLKGVDSTLKIQPAELGDSAVYLCASSFGRGYNYGYTFGSGTRLTVV.

This rearrangement joins TRBV2 to TRBJ2-7, with D possibly being TRBD2 (6 bases). Trimming removed 1 base from V and 4 bases from J, with 11 bases in between. The CDR3 consists of 14 residues. CDR1 is SNHLY and CDR2 is FYNNEI in the germline V gene. The CDR3, as DNA: TGTGCCAGCAGTGAAGGGCCTGGGACTTACGAGCAGTACTTC. Protein sequence: CASSEGPGTYEQYF.

This chain uses TRBV24-1 with TRBJ2-3; possibly TRBD2 for D (5 bases). Germline V gene data show CDR1 as KGHDR and CDR2 as SFDVKD. V lost 9 bases, J lost 4 bases, and 10 bases lay in between. CDR3 length equals 12 residues. CDR3 amino acids: CATGELSDTQYF. The DNA for the CDR3 is TGTGCCACCGGGGAGCTTTCAGATACGCAGTATTTT.

This chain connects TRBV9 to TRBJ2-3; TRBD2 agrees at 11 bases. CDR1 and CDR2 from the germline V gene are SGDLS and YYNGEE. Trimming at V came to 0 bases and at J to 6 bases, leaving 6 bases not matched to a gene. CDR3 length: 16 residues. CDR3 in amino acids: CASSVDLAGGLDTQYF. The CDR3 DNA sequence: TGTGCCAGCAGCGTAGACTTAGCGGGGGGGCTGGATACGCAGTATTTT.

The V gene is TRBV19, the J gene TRBJ1-3; D call uncertain. Trimming pared 3 bases from V and 3 bases from J, leaving 12 bases between. This CDR3 spans 15 amino acids. CDR1 and CDR2 (germline): LNHDA, SQIVND (reference sequence). The DNA for the CDR3 is TGTGCCAGTAGTATTAGAGGGTCCTATGGAAACACCATATATTTT. Its translation is CASSIRGSYGNTIYF.